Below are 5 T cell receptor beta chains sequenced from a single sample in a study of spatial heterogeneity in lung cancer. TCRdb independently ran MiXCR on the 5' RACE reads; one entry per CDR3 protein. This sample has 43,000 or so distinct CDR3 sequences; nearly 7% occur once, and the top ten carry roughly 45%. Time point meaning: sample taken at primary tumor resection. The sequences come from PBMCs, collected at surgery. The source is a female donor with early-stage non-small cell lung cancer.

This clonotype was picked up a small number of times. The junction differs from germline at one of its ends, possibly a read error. Written as DNA, the CDR3 is TGCAGCGTCGGGGGCAGACAGATCACCGGGGAGCCGTTTTTT. It is translated as CSVGGRQITGEPFF. The chain recombines TRBV29-1 with TRBJ2-2; tentatively, D is TRBD1 or TRBD2 (6 bases each). In germline, CDR1 is SQVTM, CDR2 ANQGSEA. CDR3 size: 14 residues.

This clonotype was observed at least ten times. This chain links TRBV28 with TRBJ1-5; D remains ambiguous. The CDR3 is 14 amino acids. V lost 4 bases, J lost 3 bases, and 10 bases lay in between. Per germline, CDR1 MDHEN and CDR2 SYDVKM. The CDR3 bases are TGTGCCAGCAGTTCTATACAGTCCAATCAGCCCCAGCATTTT. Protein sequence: CASSSIQSNQPQHF. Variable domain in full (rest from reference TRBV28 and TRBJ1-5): DVKVTQSSRYLVKRTGEKVFLECVQDMDHENMFWYRQDPGLGLRLIYFSYDVKMKEKGDIPEGYSVSREKKERFSLILESASTNQTSMYLCASSSIQSNQPQHFGDGTRLSIL.

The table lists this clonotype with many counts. The CDR3 DNA reads TGCAGCGTTGCTGCCGGGACAGCTGGGATTAACTATGGCTACACCTTC. This sequence encodes CSVAAGTAGINYGYTF. The chain has TRBV29-1 and TRBJ1-2; 7 bases are shared with TRBD1. The junction had 12 bases not matched to a gene; V was cut back by 4 bases and J by 1 base. The CDR3 is made up of 16 amino acids. The germline V gene encodes CDR1 SQVTM and CDR2 ANQGSEA. The full variable domain, rest sourced from reference TRBV29-1 and TRBJ1-2, is SAVISQKPSRDICQRGTSLTIQCQVDSQVTMMFWYRQQPGQSLTLIATANQGSEATYESGFVIDKFPISRPNLTFSTLTVSNMSPEDSSIYLCSVAAGTAGINYGYTFGSGTRLTVV.

CDR3 DNA: TGTGCCAGCAGTATCAGCGGGGGGCAGGATACGCAGTATTTT. This encodes CASSISGGQDTQYF. The rearrangement uses TRBV2 and TRBJ2-3, with 9 nucleotides matching TRBD2. The CDR3 length is 14 residues. The germline gives CDR1 SNHLY, CDR2 FYNNEI. V was clipped by 5 bases and J by 6 bases; unmatched bases: 6.

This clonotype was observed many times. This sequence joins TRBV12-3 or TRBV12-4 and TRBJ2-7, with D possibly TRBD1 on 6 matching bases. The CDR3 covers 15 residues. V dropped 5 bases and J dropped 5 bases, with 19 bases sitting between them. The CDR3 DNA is TGTGCCAGCAGTATGCCAGGGGATCTTCCCCACGAGCAGTACTTC. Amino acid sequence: CASSMPGDLPHEQYF.